A single sample gave rise to the 32 T cell receptor beta chains below, sequenced in a study of shared clonotypes between healthy human individuals. Data came from immunoSEQ multiplex PCR; TCRdb stores just in-frame clones and leaves some out. The sample includes about 1 million clones, 65% to 80% of them seen just once. The sample was memory CD4+ T cells sorted from blood. Subset defined: CD45RA-negative fraction. These TCRs come from a young man in good health.

The chain employs TRBV6-1 and TRBJ2-3, with D possibly being TRBD1 or TRBD2 (7 bases each). The CDR3 totals 15 residues. Trimming left V 2 bases short and J 5 bases short, with 14 bases between. The germline gives CDR1 MNHNS, CDR2 SASEGT. CDR3 bases: TGTGCCAGCAGTGAATCAGGGGGGGGCTTAGATACGCAGTATTTT. This gives the protein CASSESGGGLDTQYF.

The V gene is TRBV5-8, the J gene TRBJ2-5, with 15 positions matching TRBD2. The germline V gene encodes CDR1 SGHTS and CDR2 YDEGEE. This CDR3 comprises 16 residues. The junction had 8 bases not matched to a gene; V was cut back by 4 bases and J by 7 bases. CDR3 coding DNA: TGTGCCAGCAGCCCAGGGACTAGCGGGGGGATAGGGACCCAGTACTTC. The encoded protein is CASSPGTSGGIGTQYF.

This rearrangement joins TRBV6-1 to TRBJ1-3; a possible D gene is TRBD1 (5 bases). Germline-derived CDR1 and CDR2 are MNHNS and SASEGT. This CDR3 contains 15 residues. V was trimmed by 10 bases and J by 0 bases, leaving 16 bases between them. The CDR3 coding sequence is TGTGCCACCAGCCGGGACGCCTACTCTGGAAACACCATATATTTT. Its protein product is CATSRDAYSGNTIYF.

The gene calls are TRBV28 and TRBJ1-2; 11 bases are shared with TRBD1. Germline trimming cut 4 bases from V and 8 bases from J; bases unmatched to any gene: 9. Germline V gene data show CDR1 as MDHEN and CDR2 as SYDVKM. CDR3 size: 15 residues. CDR3 sequence reads: CASSSGGQGARGYTF. DNA of the CDR3: TGTGCCAGCAGTTCCGGTGGACAGGGGGCACGGGGCTACACCTTC.

CDR3 sequence: CASSLFGTGLYEQYF. In DNA form, the CDR3 reads TGTGCCAGCAGCTTATTTGGGACAGGGCTCTACGAGCAGTACTTC. The V and J genes are TRBV7-3 and TRBJ2-7; 9 bases map to TRBD1. The CDR3 runs to 15 residues. Germline CDR1 and CDR2: SGHTA and FQGTGA. Germline trimming cut 2 bases from V and 3 bases from J; bases unmatched to any gene: 5.

This clone showed up just a few times. This chain joins TRBV5-6 and TRBJ2-5; 10 positions match TRBD2. This CDR3 spans 15 amino acids. Unmatched junction bases numbered 6, after V lost 4 bases and J lost 3 bases. Germline loops: CDR1 SGHDT, CDR2 YYEEEE. Written as DNA, the CDR3 is TGTGCCAGCAGCCGAAGGACTAGCGGTAAAGAGACCCAGTACTTC. It encodes CASSRRTSGKETQYF. The whole variable domain, remainder taken from reference TRBV5-6 and TRBJ2-5, is DAGVTQSPTHLIKTRGQQVTLRCSPKSGHDTVSWYQQALGQGPQFIFQYYEEEERQRGNFPDRFSGHQFPNYSSELNVNALLLGDSALYLCASSRRTSGKETQYFGPGTRLLVL.

V gene TRBV2 combines with J gene TRBJ2-1; 11 bases align to TRBD2. Germline CDR1 and CDR2: SNHLY and FYNNEI. After removal of 6 bases from V and 8 bases from J, the junction contained 18 bases not matched to a gene. This CDR3 spans 18 amino acids. The CDR3 region is CASRQRLAGTGLIYEQFF. The CDR3 DNA follows: TGTGCCAGCAGGCAAAGACTAGCGGGGACGGGCCTAATATATGAGCAGTTCTTC. Combining the CDR3 with reference TRBV2 and TRBJ2-1 gives the whole variable domain EPEVTQTPSHQVTQMGQEVILRCVPISNHLYFYWYRQILGQKVEFLVSFYNNEISEKSEIFDDQFSVERPDGSNFTLKIRSTKLEDSAMYFCASRQRLAGTGLIYEQFFGPGTRLTVL.

This clone was seen just once. The chain links TRBV11-2 to TRBJ2-3; perhaps TRBD1 as D (7 bases). Per the germline V gene, CDR1 is SGHAT and CDR2 is FQNNGV. With 5 bases removed from V and 2 bases from J, the gap between germline ends came to 20 bases. The CDR3 covers 17 residues. CDR3 sequence reads: CASSPGGTFSLTDTQYF. Written as DNA, the CDR3 is TGTGCCAGCAGCCCAGGGGGGACTTTCAGCCTCACAGATACGCAGTATTTT.

The genes are TRBV28 and TRBJ1-2; D remains ambiguous. Per germline, CDR1 MDHEN and CDR2 SYDVKM. The V end was cut by 4 bases, the J end by 0 bases, with 15 bases between. This CDR3 has 16 residues. CDR3 nucleotides: TGTGCCAGCAGTTCGCCATTTGGGCCCACTAACTATGGCTACACCTTC. Its translation is CASSSPFGPTNYGYTF.

The chain uses TRBV2 and TRBJ1-6, with a possible D match to TRBD1 (6 bases). Trimming cost V 4 bases and J 13 bases, with 14 bases left between them. CDR3 length equals 13 residues. Germline lookup yields CDR1 SNHLY and CDR2 FYNNEI. The CDR3 spells CASSGRQVTPLHF. CDR3 nucleotides: TGTGCCAGCAGTGGGCGACAGGTAACTCCCCTCCACTTT.

The sample holds a few counts of this clone. The chain employs TRBV5-6 and TRBJ1-2; D possibly corresponds to TRBD1 (5 bases). CDR3 length: 15 amino acids. V lost 6 bases and J 7 bases, leaving 22 bases between the germline ends. Germline CDR1 and CDR2: SGHDT and YYEEEE. Written as DNA, the CDR3 is TGTGCCAGCACCCTCCGGGGGACGGCGGAGCGTGGCTACACCTTC. It codes for CASTLRGTAERGYTF. The full variable domain, completed using reference TRBV5-6 and TRBJ1-2, is DAGVTQSPTHLIKTRGQQVTLRCSPKSGHDTVSWYQQALGQGPQFIFQYYEEEERQRGNFPDRFSGHQFPNYSSELNVNALLLGDSALYLCASTLRGTAERGYTFGSGTRLTVV.

The rearrangement uses TRBV18 and TRBJ2-7, with TRBD2 matching over 7 bases. The junction had 12 bases not matched to a gene; V was cut back by 3 bases and J by 7 bases. The CDR3 is 15 residues long. Germline assignment: CDR1 KGHSH and CDR2 LQKENI. For the CDR3, the DNA is TGTGCCAGCTCACCCGGGGGGATCTACCCTCTGGAGCAGTACTTC. It yields the protein CASSPGGIYPLEQYF.

The rearrangement links TRBV5-1 to TRBJ1-1; D is undetermined. Germline CDR1 and CDR2: SGHRS and YFSETQ. V was clipped by 0 bases and J by 6 bases, with 9 bases between them. This CDR3 contains 13 residues. The CDR3 coding sequence is TGCGCCAGCAGCTTGGCCGGAGTACCTGAAGCTTTCTTT. As protein: CASSLAGVPEAFF.

This clone has only a few counts. The rearrangement uses TRBV7-2 and TRBJ1-5; D uncertain. The V end lost 4 bases, the J end lost 3 bases, and 4 bases lay between the germline ends. The CDR3 contains 12 residues. The germline V gene encodes CDR1 SGHTA and CDR2 FQGNSA. CDR3 coding DNA: TGTGCCAGCAGCTCTGCCAATCAGCCCCAGCATTTT. Its translation: CASSSANQPQHF.

This clone was seen a handful of times. J is TRBJ1-1 and V is TRBV30; 8 bases are a match to TRBD1. Germline lookup yields CDR1 GTSNPN and CDR2 SVGIG (reference sequence). The CDR3 is made up of 12 amino acids. The junction had 2 bases not matched to a gene; V was cut back by 4 bases and J by 4 bases. CDR3 bases: TGTGCCTGGATGACAGGGGTCACTGAAGCTTTCTTT. This gives the protein CAWMTGVTEAFF.

The genes are TRBV6-1 and TRBJ2-5; TRBD1 might be the D (6 bases). Germline-derived CDR1 and CDR2 are MNHNS and SASEGT. V gave up 7 bases and J gave up 5 bases, with 11 bases separating them. The CDR3 consists of 12 residues. CDR3 loop: CASTRGWETQYF. In DNA form, the CDR3 reads TGTGCCAGCACGAGGGGGTGGGAGACCCAGTACTTC.

This clone was detected a few times. The V call is TRBV19, the J call TRBJ2-2; 9 nucleotides align to TRBD1. CDR3 length equals 17 residues. Germline trimming cut 3 bases from V and 4 bases from J; bases unmatched to any gene: 9. Germline-derived CDR1 and CDR2 are LNHDA and SQIVND (reference sequence). The CDR3 protein is CASSIPDRGAGTGELFF. CDR3 DNA: TGTGCCAGTAGTATCCCTGACAGGGGGGCAGGCACCGGGGAGCTGTTTTTT.

V gene TRBV4-3 combines with J gene TRBJ2-6; 9 bases agree with TRBD1. Germline V gene sequence: CDR1 LGHNA, CDR2 YSLEER. The CDR3 loop spans 18 amino acids. The V segment lost 4 bases and the J segment 1 base; nucleotides outside the gene matches: 8. The CDR3 nucleotides are TGCGCCAGCAGCCCGGGACAGGGTGGGTCGTCTGGGGCCAACGTCCTGACTTTC. As protein: CASSPGQGGSSGANVLTF.

This clone was picked up a small number of times. The CDR3 DNA is TGTGCCAGCAGCTTAGATATGCGGGCAGGCACAGATACGCAGTATTTT. It yields the protein CASSLDMRAGTDTQYF. The chain has TRBV11-2 and TRBJ2-3; weak D call: TRBD2 (5 bases). V lost 0 bases and J lost 1, with 11 bases in between. Per germline, CDR1 SGHAT and CDR2 FQNNGV. The CDR3 is made up of 16 amino acids.

This clone has a single count. The chain has TRBV4-2 and TRBJ2-5; no reliable D call. The germline V gene encodes CDR1 LGHNA and CDR2 YNFKEQ. This CDR3 has 16 amino acids. V was cut by 4 bases and J by 5 bases, with 20 bases left in between. In DNA form, the CDR3 reads TGTGCCAGCAGCCGACATGATCTAATGACTGCGGAGACCCAGTACTTC. Its protein is CASSRHDLMTAETQYF.

This clone showed up just a few times. The J gene is TRBJ1-5, the V gene TRBV2; a weak D match, TRBD1 (5 bases). The CDR3 extends over 14 amino acids. The V gene's germline CDR1 is SNHLY and CDR2 FYNNEI. V lost 4 bases to trimming and J lost 0 bases, with 7 bases between them. CDR3 loop: CASSGTNSNQPQHF. The CDR3 bases are TGTGCCAGCAGTGGGACAAATAGCAATCAGCCCCAGCATTTT. Filled out from reference TRBV2 and TRBJ1-5, the complete variable domain reads EPEVTQTPSHQVTQMGQEVILRCVPISNHLYFYWYRQILGQKVEFLVSFYNNEISEKSEIFDDQFSVERPDGSNFTLKIRSTKLEDSAMYFCASSGTNSNQPQHFGDGTRLSIL.

This clone was seen more than once but under ten times. V is TRBV28 and J is TRBJ1-1; D gene ambiguous. Per germline, CDR1 MDHEN and CDR2 SYDVKM. Trimming removed 3 bases at V and 3 bases at J, with 8 bases between. CDR3 length: 13 amino acids. The CDR3 here is CASSFQTYTEAFF. CDR3 nucleotide sequence: TGTGCCAGCAGTTTTCAAACGTACACTGAAGCTTTCTTT.

The chain uses TRBV7-9 and TRBJ2-7; 7 bases are shared with TRBD2. CDR1 and CDR2 (germline): SEHNR, FQNEAQ (reference sequence). The V and J ends lost 2 bases and 3 bases, in that order; junction bases with no gene match: 4. This CDR3 comprises 14 residues. The CDR3 protein is CASSLNPSGYEQYF. As DNA, the CDR3 is TGTGCCAGCAGCTTAAACCCTAGCGGCTACGAGCAGTACTTC.

This clone was recorded a few times. This chain connects TRBV6-6 to TRBJ1-5; 8 bases are shared with TRBD1. Per germline, CDR1 MNHNY and CDR2 SVGAGI (reference sequence). The CDR3 contains 14 residues. After removal of 6 bases from V and 2 bases from J, the junction contained 3 bases not matched to a gene. The CDR3 region is CASSETGGNQPQHF. CDR3 sequence (DNA): TGTGCCAGCAGCGAGACAGGGGGCAATCAGCCCCAGCATTTT.

The chain is built from TRBV2 and TRBJ2-1; D possibly matches TRBD1 or TRBD2 (5 bases each). Germline loops: CDR1 SNHLY, CDR2 FYNNEI. V lost 4 bases and J 5 bases, leaving 24 bases between the germline ends. There are 18 residues in the CDR3. The CDR3 DNA follows: TGTGCCAGCAGTGGGTCCGGGACCACTCCCCCCTACAACAATGAGCAGTTCTTC. Encoded protein: CASSGSGTTPPYNNEQFF.

V usage is TRBV5-6 and J usage is TRBJ2-3; 15 bases are shared with TRBD2. Looked up from germline, CDR1 is SGHDT and CDR2 is YYEEEE. J was trimmed by 5 bases and V by 4 bases; bases with no gene match: 14. The CDR3 has 19 amino acids. The CDR3 DNA follows: TGTGCCAGCAGCCCCCTGGGGGGACTAGCGGGAGGTGGTGTAGATACGCAGTATTTT. Translating it yields CASSPLGGLAGGGVDTQYF. The full variable domain, in which reference TRBV5-6 and TRBJ2-3 provide the parts outside the CDR3, is DAGVTQSPTHLIKTRGQQVTLRCSPKSGHDTVSWYQQALGQGPQFIFQYYEEEERQRGNFPDRFSGHQFPNYSSELNVNALLLGDSALYLCASSPLGGLAGGGVDTQYFGPGTRLTVL.

The chain has TRBV7-3 and TRBJ2-7; D is undetermined. The length of the CDR3 is 11 residues. The V and J ends lost 5 bases and 12 bases respectively, with 14 bases between them. CDR1 is SGHTA and CDR2 is FQGTGA in the germline V gene. The CDR3 protein is CASSPGVLRYF. The DNA of the CDR3 is TGTGCCAGCAGCCCTGGTGTCCTACGGTACTTC.

The chain recombines TRBV7-9 with TRBJ2-2; 11 nucleotides agree with TRBD2. The V gene end was trimmed by 5 bases and the J gene end by 4 bases; junction bases not matched to a gene: 6. The germline V gene encodes CDR1 SEHNR and CDR2 FQNEAQ (reference sequence). CDR3 size: 16 residues. CDR3 region: CASSRITSGGTGELFF. The CDR3 DNA sequence: TGTGCCAGCAGCCGGATCACTAGCGGGGGCACCGGGGAGCTGTTTTTT. The whole variable domain, remainder taken from reference TRBV7-9 and TRBJ2-2, is DTGVSQNPRHKITKRGQNVTFRCDPISEHNRLYWYRQTLGQGPEFLTYFQNEAQLEKSRLLSDRFSAERPKGSFSTLEIQRTEQGDSAMYLCASSRITSGGTGELFFGEGSRLTVL.

The chain is built from TRBV19 and TRBJ2-1, with 13 bases that match TRBD2. This CDR3 comprises 18 residues. In germline, CDR1 is LNHDA, CDR2 SQIVND (reference sequence). The V segment lost 3 bases and the J segment 7 bases; nucleotides outside the gene matches: 12. This chain's CDR3 is CASSIRSRTSGSENEQFF. The CDR3 nucleotides read TGTGCCAGTAGTATTAGGTCGCGGACTAGCGGGAGCGAGAATGAGCAGTTCTTC.

This rearrangement joins TRBV28 to TRBJ2-7, with 10 bases identical to TRBD1. CDR1 is MDHEN and CDR2 is SYDVKM in the germline V gene. J gave up 2 bases and V 5 bases, and 9 bases lay outside the gene matches. This CDR3 has 16 residues. CDR3 DNA: TGTGCCAGCAGTGACCCCCCTGGACAGGGGGCCTACGAGCAGTACTTC. Protein: CASSDPPGQGAYEQYF. Combining the CDR3 with reference TRBV28 and TRBJ2-7 gives the whole variable domain DVKVTQSSRYLVKRTGEKVFLECVQDMDHENMFWYRQDPGLGLRLIYFSYDVKMKEKGDIPEGYSVSREKKERFSLILESASTNQTSMYLCASSDPPGQGAYEQYFGPGTRLTVT.

This chain connects TRBV4-3 to TRBJ2-3; maybe TRBD2 (6 bases). The CDR3 sequence is 13 residues long. Trimming took 6 bases from V and 1 from J, leaving 8 bases between them. Germline assignment: CDR1 LGHNA and CDR2 YSLEER. DNA for the CDR3: TGCGCCAGCAGGGCTAGCGGCACAGATACGCAGTATTTT. It is translated as CASRASGTDTQYF.

The J gene is TRBJ1-6, the V gene TRBV28; perhaps TRBD1 as D (5 bases). The ends were cut back, 6 bases at V and 6 bases at J, with 15 bases in the middle. Germline V lookup: CDR1 MDHEN, CDR2 SYDVKM. CDR3 size: 15 residues. The CDR3, as DNA: TGTGCCAGCAGGCCCCTGGGGCCGGGTAATTCACCCCTCCACTTT. Translated, it gives CASRPLGPGNSPLHF.